One and the same sample provided the 14 T cell receptor beta chains below, sequenced in a study of T cells in Graves' hyperthyroidism and ophthalmopathy. Amplified TCR beta CDR3 regions came from RNA transcripts. In the first-round RT-PCR of the TCR CDR3, the HTBI primer set was used. Via MiXCR, TCRdb re-called the multiplex PCR reads, giving one row per CDR3 protein. The table lists under 400,000 distinct CDR3 sequences, 20% to 25% of them singletons. Sequenced input: blood. The receptors were gathered from a woman aged 50 to 60 with Graves' hyperthyroidism.

This clonotype was observed a few times. V usage is TRBV6-2 or TRBV6-3 and J usage is TRBJ2-5; D is ambiguous. This CDR3 is built from 14 residues. Germline CDR1 MNHEY, CDR2 SVGEGT. The V end was cut by 2 bases, the J end by 7 bases, with 14 bases between. As DNA, the CDR3 is TGTGCCAGCAGTTACGACCTTGGTTGGGGGACCCAGTACTTC. It translates to CASSYDLGWGTQYF.

The rearrangement links TRBV30 to TRBJ1-1; D possibly corresponds to TRBD1 (5 bases). CDR3 length: 14 amino acids. Trimming left V 4 bases short and J 4 bases short, with 16 bases between. Germline V gene lookup returns CDR1 GTSNPN and CDR2 SVGIG (reference sequence). The DNA of the CDR3 is TGTGCCTGGAATGGTCTAGGGGTGAGCACTGAAGCTTTCTTT. Its translation: CAWNGLGVSTEAFF.

The rearrangement joins TRBV10-2 to TRBJ2-6; no reliable D call. The CDR3 covers 15 residues. With 2 bases removed from V and 2 bases from J, the gap between germline ends came to 7 bases. CDR1 and CDR2 from the germline V gene are WSHSY and SAAADI. CDR3 loop: CASSEGSAGANVLTF. The CDR3 nucleotides are TGCGCCAGCAGTGAGGGGTCAGCTGGGGCCAACGTCCTGACTTTC.

The gene calls are TRBV3-1 and TRBJ2-5, with D unclear. The CDR3 has 14 amino acids. With 2 bases removed from V and 1 base from J, the gap between germline ends came to 8 bases. Germline CDR1 is LGHDT and CDR2 is YNNKEL (reference sequence). The CDR3 nucleotides read TGTGCCAGCAGCCAAACCCTTTCCCAAGAGACCCAGTACTTC. As protein: CASSQTLSQETQYF.

The chain is built from TRBV7-8 and TRBJ2-2, with 7 bases aligning to TRBD2. J gave up 6 bases and V 5 bases, and 12 bases lay outside the gene matches. Germline assignment: CDR1 SGHVS and CDR2 FQNEAQ. CDR3 size: 16 residues. The CDR3 protein is CASSLWGGSIAGELFF. The CDR3, as DNA: TGTGCCAGCAGCCTCTGGGGCGGGAGTATCGCCGGGGAGCTGTTTTTT.

This clonotype occurred a few times. The chain is built from TRBV20-1 and TRBJ2-1; 8 bases line up with TRBD2. Trimming at V came to 8 bases and at J to 6 bases, leaving 6 bases not matched to a gene. CDR3 length equals 12 residues. The V gene's germline CDR1 is DFQATT and CDR2 SNEGSKA (reference sequence). CDR3 DNA: TGCAGTAAAAAAGCGGGAGCCAATGAGCAGTTCTTC. This translates into CSKKAGANEQFF.

In this sample, this clonotype turned up many times. The rearrangement joins TRBV7-8 to TRBJ2-6; D is unresolved. The CDR3 has 16 amino acids. CDR1 is SGHVS, CDR2 FQNEAQ, per germline. Between the trimmed V and J ends, which lost 2 bases and 0 bases, there was a span of 8 bases. The CDR3 nucleotides read TGTGCCAGCAGCTTAAAAATCCCCTCTGGGGCCAACGTCCTGACTTTC. Protein sequence: CASSLKIPSGANVLTF.

The rearrangement links TRBV6-1 to TRBJ1-2; D uncertain. The germline V and J ends were trimmed by 6 bases and 1 base, with 12 bases remaining between them. The germline CDR1 and CDR2 sequences are MNHNS and SASEGT. There are 14 residues in the CDR3. CDR3 region: CASSKHDLNYGYTF. The CDR3 nucleotides read TGTGCCAGCAGCAAGCACGACCTTAACTATGGCTACACCTTC.

The chain couples TRBV20-1 to TRBJ2-7; 12 bases align to TRBD1. The J call may be faulty, since TRBJ2-1 better matches the DNA end. The CDR3 covers 13 residues. Germline CDR1 reads DFQATT; CDR2 reads SNEGSKA (reference sequence). The CDR3 DNA follows: TGCAGTGCTGGGGGACAGGGGGCCTACGAGCAGTTCTTC. As protein: CSAGGQGAYEQFF.

This clonotype was observed a handful of times. The chain has TRBV5-1 and TRBJ2-1; 10 bases align to TRBD1. In germline, CDR1 is SGHRS, CDR2 YFSETQ. V lost 0 bases, J lost 7 bases, and 7 bases stayed unmatched. This CDR3 spans 16 amino acids. DNA of the CDR3: TGCGCCAGCAGCTTGGCCGGGACAGGGGAGATGAATGAGCAGTTCTTC. Its translation: CASSLAGTGEMNEQFF. Together with reference TRBV5-1 and TRBJ2-1, the CDR3 gives the full variable domain: KAGVTQTPRYLIKTRGQQVTLSCSPISGHRSVSWYQQTPGQGLQFLFEYFSETQRNKGNFPGRFSGRQFSNSRSEMNVSTLELGDSALYLCASSLAGTGEMNEQFFGPGTRLTVL.

This clonotype appeared many times. The V gene is TRBV20-1, the J gene TRBJ2-5; 9 bases agree with TRBD2. The germline CDR1 and CDR2 sequences are DFQATT and SNEGSKA (reference sequence). The CDR3 consists of 14 residues. The junction had 4 bases not matched to a gene; V was cut back by 5 bases and J by 0 bases. CDR3 sequence: CSAGSGGNQETQYF. The CDR3 DNA is TGCAGTGCTGGTAGCGGGGGAAACCAAGAGACCCAGTACTTC.

This clonotype has a handful of counts. The chain recombines TRBV20-1 with TRBJ1-3; tentatively, D is TRBD1 (6 bases). Trimming pared 5 bases from V and 0 bases from J, leaving 17 bases between. Germline V gene sequence: CDR1 DFQATT, CDR2 SNEGSKA (reference sequence). The CDR3 has 16 residues. This chain's CDR3 is CSALRKDSYSGNTIYF. CDR3 sequence (DNA): TGCAGTGCTTTAAGAAAGGACAGCTACTCTGGAAACACCATATATTTT.

This clonotype appeared many times. The rearrangement joins TRBV20-1 to TRBJ2-3, with a tentative D call TRBD1 (6 bases). The CDR3 covers 17 residues. CDR1 DFQATT and CDR2 SNEGSKA come from the germline V gene (reference sequence). Between the trimmed V and J ends, which lost 5 bases and 3 bases, there was a span of 24 bases. The chain's CDR3 is CSAPAGTGHQSTDTQYF. The CDR3 region has the DNA TGCAGTGCTCCTGCGGGCACGGGACACCAAAGTACAGATACGCAGTATTTT.

This clonotype has just a few counts. V and J are TRBV6-2 or TRBV6-3 and TRBJ1-3; D is undetermined. Germline V gene data show CDR1 as MNHEY and CDR2 as SVGEGT. Deletions cut 5 bases from V and 7 bases from J, with 12 bases between. This CDR3 comprises 13 residues. The CDR3 sequence: CASSLVLWNTIYF. The CDR3 coding sequence is TGTGCCAGCAGTCTAGTCCTGTGGAACACCATATATTTT.